Below are 18 T cell receptor beta chains sequenced from a single sample in a study of CD8 T cells in ankylosing spondylitis (dated by TCRdb to about 2017). The library was made by 5' RACE. The reads were generated on an Illumina HiSeq 2500. TCRdb reprocessed the public reads (quality trimming at Q25 with fastp, clone calling with MiXCR) and kept in-frame beta chains. Every distinct CDR3 protein forms one entry, paired with its most common genes and DNA. The sample records about 230,000 distinct CDR3 sequences, 7% to 10% of which are singletons. 4.5% to 5% of the sample is taken by the ten largest. Specimen: blood, either unsorted or a sorted T cell fraction (not recorded which). These receptors came from a female donor with ankylosing spondylitis or in good health (not recorded which).

This clonotype occurred many times. The rearrangement joins TRBV5-1 to TRBJ2-7, with TRBD1 identical over 8 bases. This CDR3 is built from 15 residues. In germline, CDR1 is SGHRS, CDR2 YFSETQ. V was pared by 0 bases and J by 6 bases, with 8 bases of the junction left unmatched. The CDR3 DNA reads TGCGCCAGCAGCTTGGAGGGCCAGGGGGCCGCCGAGCAGTACTTC. Translated, it gives CASSLEGQGAAEQYF.

This clonotype was counted many times. The chain links TRBV7-2 to TRBJ2-5; no firm D call. The V and J ends lost 2 bases and 5 bases respectively, with 9 bases between them. Germline loops: CDR1 SGHTA, CDR2 FQGNSA. The CDR3 runs 13 residues. The CDR3 DNA follows: TGTGCCAGCAGCTTATCCCAGAAGGAGACCCAGTACTTC. Protein product: CASSLSQKETQYF. Full variable domain (missing parts from reference TRBV7-2 and TRBJ2-5): GAGVSQSPSNKVTEKGKDVELRCDPISGHTALYWYRQSLGQGLEFLIYFQGNSAPDKSGLPSDRFSAERTGGSVSTLTIQRTQQEDSAVYLCASSLSQKETQYFGPGTRLLVL.

This clonotype was recorded at least ten times. The rearrangement joins TRBV11-2 to TRBJ1-3; tentatively, D is TRBD1 (6 bases). This CDR3 comprises 15 residues. Germline CDR1 SGHAT, CDR2 FQNNGV. V was cut by 2 bases and J by 0 bases, with 8 bases left in between. CDR3 loop: CASSLTGFSGNTIYF. CDR3 DNA sequence: TGTGCCAGCAGCTTAACAGGGTTCTCTGGAAACACCATATATTTT. The full variable domain, its missing parts supplied by reference TRBV11-2 and TRBJ1-3, is EAGVAQSPRYKIIEKRQSVAFWCNPISGHATLYWYQQILGQGPKLLIQFQNNGVVDDSQLPKDRFSAERLKGVDSTLKIQPAKLEDSAVYLCASSLTGFSGNTIYFGEGSWLTVV.

At least ten counts were recorded for this clonotype. V gene TRBV12-3 or TRBV12-4 combines with J gene TRBJ1-2; D ambiguous. Trimming stripped 6 bases from V and 7 bases from J, with 9 bases between. CDR3 size: 11 residues. Here the CDR3 DNA reads TGTGCCAGCAGCGCGGGCCTTGGCTACACCTTC. Translating it yields CASSAGLGYTF.

There are many counts of this clonotype. V gene TRBV3-1 combines with J gene TRBJ2-3, with D perhaps matching TRBD2 (5 bases). With 4 bases removed from V and 0 bases from J, the gap between germline ends came to 8 bases. The V gene's germline CDR1 is LGHDT and CDR2 YNNKEL (reference sequence). This CDR3 is built from 14 residues. CDR3 sequence: CASSPSRSTDTQYF. The CDR3 region has the DNA TGTGCCAGCAGCCCTAGCCGTAGCACAGATACGCAGTATTTT.

The table lists this clonotype with many counts. V and J are TRBV6-1 and TRBJ2-3, with D uncertain. CDR3 length: 18 residues. The V and J ends lost 7 bases and 3 bases respectively, with 26 bases between them. Germline V gene lookup returns CDR1 MNHNS and CDR2 SASEGT. The CDR3 nucleotides read TGTGCCAGCACCCGTTTGGTAACAGTCAGTTTAGGGACAGATACGCAGTATTTT. It specifies CASTRLVTVSLGTDTQYF.

This clonotype has at least ten counts. The rearrangement links TRBV5-1 to TRBJ2-7; weak D call: TRBD2 (5 bases). V dropped 6 bases and J dropped 0 bases, with 10 bases sitting between them. CDR3 length: 13 residues. The germline CDR1 and CDR2 sequences are SGHRS and YFSETQ. This chain's CDR3 is CASNFEGSYEQYF. CDR3 nucleotide sequence: TGCGCCAGCAACTTTGAGGGCTCCTACGAGCAGTACTTC.

About this clonotype itself: A much more abundant neighbour one base away suggests this may be a read error. V and J are TRBV12-3 or TRBV12-4 and TRBJ2-3, with a weak D call TRBD2 (6 bases). The CDR3 contains 15 residues. The CDR3 here is CARSEGTGSTDTQYF. Written as DNA, the CDR3 is TGTGCCCGCAGCGAGGGGACTGGTAGCACAGATACGCAGTATTTT.

This clonotype was seen at least ten times. The chain has TRBV24-1 and TRBJ2-7; 7 bases map to TRBD1. V was pared by 5 bases and J by 6 bases, with 6 bases of the junction left unmatched. The germline gives CDR1 KGHDR, CDR2 SFDVKD. The CDR3 is 13 amino acids. CDR3 region: CATSASGGSEQYF. The DNA for the CDR3 is TGTGCCACCAGTGCGTCAGGGGGTTCCGAGCAGTACTTC.

This clonotype was seen at least ten times. The chain has TRBV5-6 and TRBJ2-4; TRBD1 might be the D (5 bases). The CDR3 sequence is 15 residues long. From germline, CDR1 is SGHDT and CDR2 YYEEEE. Trimming removed 0 bases from V and 8 bases from J, with 15 bases in between. CDR3 DNA sequence: TGTGCCAGCAGCTTGGTGATGCAGGGTTTCGACATTCAGTACTTC. Its protein is CASSLVMQGFDIQYF.

Of note for this clonotype: Being one base from a much bigger clone, this may be a read error. V gene TRBV5-1 combines with J gene TRBJ2-3; 8 positions match TRBD2. The CDR3 length is 14 residues. Germline assignment: CDR1 SGHRS and CDR2 YFSETQ. The CDR3 loop is CASSFRTSTDMQYF. In DNA form, the CDR3 reads TGCGCCAGCAGCTTTAGGACTAGCACAGATATGCAGTATTTT.

This clonotype was picked up many times. The chain couples TRBV7-6 to TRBJ2-3, with D unclear. Germline CDR1 is SGHVS and CDR2 is FNYEAQ. There are 16 residues in the CDR3. V lost 6 bases, J lost 0 bases, and 16 bases lay in between. Here the CDR3 DNA reads TGTGCCAGCAGTCACTTGGCCACCGCTAGCACAGATACGCAGTATTTT. Translation: CASSHLATASTDTQYF.

In regard to this clonotype: One end of the junction varies from germline; a read error may be responsible. V usage is TRBV20-1 and J usage is TRBJ2-7; 11 positions agree with TRBD2. The CDR3 sequence is 17 residues long. Germline V gene data show CDR1 as DFQATT and CDR2 as SNEGSKA (reference sequence). CDR3: CCARDRRTSGRGYEQYF. DNA of the CDR3: TGCTGTGCTAGAGATAGGAGAACTAGCGGGAGAGGGTACGAGCAGTACTTC.

This clonotype occurred many times. This chain connects TRBV12-3 or TRBV12-4 to TRBJ1-4; 8 nucleotides agree with TRBD1. The V gene end was trimmed by 1 base and the J gene end by 8 bases; junction bases not matched to a gene: 6. The CDR3 extends over 15 amino acids. The CDR3 region has the DNA TGTGCCAGCAGTTTAGATTGGACAGGGAACGAAAAACTGTTTTTT. Its protein is CASSLDWTGNEKLFF.

This clonotype has ten or more counts. A clone one base away is much larger, so this may be a read error. The CDR3 loop reads CSVWGDRGGSQHF. CDR3 nucleotides: TGCAGCGTCTGGGGGGACAGGGGAGGGTCCCAGCATTTT. This rearrangement joins TRBV29-1 to TRBJ1-5; TRBD1 matches 10 bases. V was clipped by 6 bases and J by 11 bases; unmatched bases: 10. Germline V lookup: CDR1 SQVTM, CDR2 ANQGSEA. The CDR3 is 13 residues long. Using reference TRBV29-1 and TRBJ1-5 for the parts outside the CDR3, the full variable domain is SAVISQKPSRDICQRGTSLTIQCQVDSQVTMMFWYRQQPGQSLTLIATANQGSEATYESGFVIDKFPISRPNLTFSTLTVSNMSPEDSSIYLCSVWGDRGGSQHFGDGTRLSIL.

A few counts support this clonotype. The CDR3 protein is CASSPQGPETQYF. The CDR3 bases are TGTGCCAGCAGCCCACAGGGTCCGGAGACCCAGTACTTC. The V and J genes are TRBV7-2 and TRBJ2-5; perhaps TRBD1 as D (6 bases). There are 13 residues in the CDR3. Germline V gene data show CDR1 as SGHTA and CDR2 as FQGNSA. With 5 bases removed from V and 5 bases from J, the gap between germline ends came to 12 bases.

This clonotype has a count of ten or more. This chain joins TRBV7-3 and TRBJ2-1; D is possibly TRBD2 (5 bases). This CDR3 is built from 13 residues. Deletions cut 5 bases from V and 12 bases from J, with 17 bases between. The V gene's germline CDR1 is SGHTA and CDR2 FQGTGA. The CDR3 nucleotides read TGTGCCAGCAGCCCCTGGGAGAGAATGGCGCAGTTCTTC. Amino acids: CASSPWERMAQFF.

This clonotype was picked up many times. The rearrangement joins TRBV29-1 to TRBJ2-6; a possible D gene is TRBD1 (6 bases). Germline V CDR1 and CDR2: SQVTM, ANQGSEA. The CDR3 runs to 14 residues. With 4 bases removed from V and 0 bases from J, the gap between germline ends came to 7 bases. This chain's CDR3 is CSVGTDSGANVLTF. CDR3 in DNA: TGCAGCGTTGGGACAGACTCTGGGGCCAACGTCCTGACTTTC.